The text below deals with one T cell receptor (beta chain). The data derive from a study of cytotoxic CD8 clonotypes in ibrutinib-treated CLL. Only in-frame clones appear in the TCRdb table, and some are missing; sequencing was by immunoSEQ multiplex PCR. This sample has about 29,000 clones, with 60% to 85% found just once. The specimen was PBMCs, collected after 36 months of ibrutinib treatment. The sequence was collected from a human donor with chronic lymphocytic leukemia.

The CDR3 loop is CASSAPHSGEYTGELFF. The CDR3 DNA follows: TGTGCCAGCAGCGCTCCCCATAGTGGGGAGTACACCGGGGAGCTGTTTTTT. The chain is built from TRBV9 and TRBJ2-2; weak D call: TRBD2 (5 bases). Per the germline V gene, CDR1 is SGDLS and CDR2 is YYNGEE. V was pared by 3 bases and J by 3 bases, with 18 bases between. This CDR3 spans 17 amino acids.